These 22 T cell receptor beta chains originate from one sample sequenced in a study of blood T cell repertoires in COVID-19. Using immunoSEQ multiplex PCR, the repertoire was profiled, and TCRdb retains in-frame clones only, with some absent. The sample yields 200,000 or so clones, 70% to 85% seen once. Sequenced material: peripheral blood. Receptor source: a woman aged 25 to 45 with acute or convalescent COVID-19.

The chain uses TRBV9 and TRBJ1-1, with a possible D match to TRBD1 (5 bases). CDR3 size: 15 residues. Trimming took off 3 bases at V and 5 bases at J, with 17 bases between the two ends. Germline-derived CDR1 and CDR2 are SGDLS and YYNGEE. The CDR3 reads CASSEQGEGRTEAFF. The CDR3 DNA follows: TGTGCCAGCAGCGAGCAAGGAGAGGGGAGGACTGAAGCTTTCTTT.

This clone was seen only a few times. The chain joins TRBV7-2 to TRBJ2-7; D not certain. V was clipped by 1 base and J by 8 bases, with 15 bases between them. This CDR3 spans 14 amino acids. The germline gives CDR1 SGHTA, CDR2 FQGNSA. CDR3 sequence (DNA): TGTGCCAGCAGCTTAGTTCCGGGTCCTACGCAGCAGTACTTC. This codes for CASSLVPGPTQQYF.

The gene calls are TRBV18 and TRBJ2-7; D might be TRBD1 (5 bases). The CDR3 sequence is 12 residues long. Germline V gives CDR1 KGHSH, CDR2 LQKENI. V was cut by 4 bases and J by 3 bases, with 7 bases left in between. The CDR3 is CASSLQGYEQYF. The CDR3 DNA is TGTGCCAGCTCACTCCAGGGCTACGAGCAGTACTTC. The variable domain in full, with the rest retrieved from reference TRBV18 and TRBJ2-7, is NAGVMQNPRHLVRRRGQEARLRCSPMKGHSHVYWYRQLPEEGLKFMVYLQKENIIDESGMPKERFSAEFPKEGPSILRIQQVVRGDSAAYFCASSLQGYEQYFGPGTRLTVT.

CDR3 sequence reads: CASSSPAGVVNEQFF. The CDR3, as DNA: TGCGCCAGCAGCTCACCCGCGGGAGTAGTCAATGAGCAGTTCTTC. V and J are TRBV5-1 and TRBJ2-1, with 7 bases aligning to TRBD2. The ends lost 3 bases at V and 6 bases at J; junction bases unmatched: 9. The CDR3 length is 15 residues. In germline, CDR1 is SGHRS, CDR2 YFSETQ.

The J gene is TRBJ2-7, the V gene TRBV11-2; 10 bases align to TRBD1. V lost 3 bases and J lost 9; bases outside the gene matches: 5. This CDR3 contains 13 residues. Germline V gene lookup returns CDR1 SGHAT and CDR2 FQNNGV. The CDR3 loop reads CASSLGQGMGQYF. CDR3 DNA: TGTGCCAGCAGCTTGGGACAGGGGATGGGGCAGTACTTC.

The chain has TRBV12-3 or TRBV12-4 and TRBJ1-1; D not certain. The V and J ends lost 5 bases and 8 bases respectively, with 9 bases between them. This CDR3 has 11 amino acids. The CDR3 here is CASSHGLEAFF. The CDR3 coding sequence is TGTGCCAGCAGTCATGGGCTGGAAGCTTTCTTT.

J is TRBJ2-7 and V is TRBV7-9; 11 bases fit TRBD1. The trim removed 1 base at V and 3 bases at J, leaving 5 bases unmatched. Germline CDR1 is SEHNR and CDR2 is FQNEAQ (reference sequence). The CDR3 is 16 residues long. The CDR3: CASSLDGTGGNYEQYF. CDR3 sequence (DNA): TGTGCCAGCAGCTTAGACGGGACAGGGGGGAACTACGAGCAGTACTTC.

This clone was picked up a small number of times. The CDR3 sequence is CASSYGAGAHEQYF. The CDR3 nucleotides read TGTGCCAGCAGTTACGGGGCGGGAGCACACGAGCAGTACTTC. The chain recombines TRBV6-5 with TRBJ2-7, with 7 bases that match TRBD2. The CDR3 is made up of 14 amino acids. The germline gives CDR1 MNHEY, CDR2 SVGAGI. J lost 5 bases, V lost 2 bases, and 6 bases had no gene match.

The chain recombines TRBV10-3 with TRBJ2-5; 8 bases are shared with TRBD2. The junction had 5 bases not matched to a gene; V was cut back by 6 bases and J by 5 bases. CDR1 ENHRY and CDR2 SYGVKD come from the germline V gene. The CDR3 totals 13 residues. CDR3 sequence: CAISTSGQETQYF. The CDR3 coding sequence is TGTGCCATCAGCACTAGCGGACAGGAGACCCAGTACTTC.

The chain recombines TRBV2 with TRBJ1-6; TRBD1 might be the D (5 bases). The germline V and J ends were trimmed by 0 bases and 5 bases, with 8 bases remaining between them. CDR3 length: 15 residues. The germline V gene has CDR1 SNHLY and CDR2 FYNNEI. CDR3: CASSEAGGDNSPLHF. For the CDR3, the DNA is TGTGCCAGCAGTGAAGCAGGAGGGGATAATTCACCCCTCCACTTT. The full variable domain, with the rest looked up from reference TRBV2 and TRBJ1-6, is EPEVTQTPSHQVTQMGQEVILRCVPISNHLYFYWYRQILGQKVEFLVSFYNNEISEKSEIFDDQFSVERPDGSNFTLKIRSTKLEDSAMYFCASSEAGGDNSPLHFGNGTRLTVT.

This chain uses TRBV27 with TRBJ2-7; TRBD2 matches at 9 bases. Germline V gene lookup returns CDR1 MNHEY and CDR2 SMNVEV (reference sequence). Unmatched junction bases numbered 14, after V lost 5 bases and J lost 6 bases. The CDR3 totals 16 residues. The CDR3 spells CASSPPSSGRFGEQYF. CDR3 DNA sequence: TGTGCCAGCAGTCCCCCCAGTAGCGGGAGATTCGGCGAGCAGTACTTC.

The J gene is TRBJ2-3, the V gene TRBV28; 7 bases fit TRBD2. CDR1 and CDR2 (germline): MDHEN, SYDVKM. V was pared by 8 bases and J by 6 bases, with 14 bases of the junction left unmatched. This CDR3 contains 15 residues. The CDR3 nucleotides read TGTGCCAGCGGTAAAGGACTAGGAGAAACGGATACGCAGTATTTT. Its protein product is CASGKGLGETDTQYF.

The CDR3 bases are TGCGCCAGCAGCCATAGCGGGACTAGCACAGATACGCAGTATTTT. It yields the protein CASSHSGTSTDTQYF. The genes are TRBV5-1 and TRBJ2-3, with TRBD2 matching 8 bases. The CDR3 is 15 residues long. V was pared by 4 bases and J by 0 bases, with 4 bases of the junction left unmatched. Germline V lookup: CDR1 SGHRS, CDR2 YFSETQ. Using reference TRBV5-1 and TRBJ2-3 for the parts outside the CDR3, the full variable domain is KAGVTQTPRYLIKTRGQQVTLSCSPISGHRSVSWYQQTPGQGLQFLFEYFSETQRNKGNFPGRFSGRQFSNSRSEMNVSTLELGDSALYLCASSHSGTSTDTQYFGPGTRLTVL.

This chain connects TRBV27 to TRBJ2-1; maybe TRBD2 (5 bases). The length of the CDR3 is 15 residues. CDR1 is MNHEY, CDR2 SMNVEV, per germline (reference sequence). Trimming left V 5 bases short and J 9 bases short, with 20 bases between. DNA for the CDR3: TGTGCCAGCAGTCCAAGCCGGGAAGGGATGGGTGAGCAGTTCTTC. Translating it yields CASSPSREGMGEQFF.

The rearrangement uses TRBV28 and TRBJ1-3; a weak D match, TRBD1 (6 bases). V shed 3 bases and J shed 4 bases, with 10 bases lying between them. CDR1 is MDHEN, CDR2 SYDVKM, per germline. The CDR3 contains 14 residues. The CDR3 nucleotides read TGTGCCAGCAGTTTCGACAGGCTCGGAAACACCATATATTTT. This translates into CASSFDRLGNTIYF.

The chain combines TRBV27 with TRBJ2-7; perhaps TRBD1 as D (6 bases). V was cut by 1 base and J by 3 bases, with 13 bases left in between. The CDR3 sequence is 15 residues long. The germline V gene has CDR1 MNHEY and CDR2 SMNVEV (reference sequence). The CDR3 DNA follows: TGTGCCAGCAGTTTATATGGACAGATTCTCTACGAGCAGTACTTC. It translates to CASSLYGQILYEQYF.

The chain links TRBV30 to TRBJ1-4, with 9 positions matching TRBD1. Germline V gene sequence: CDR1 GTSNPN, CDR2 SVGIG (reference sequence). The CDR3 sequence is 17 residues long. V was clipped by 0 bases and J by 8 bases; unmatched bases: 13. The CDR3 bases are TGTGCCTGGAGTGTCGGACGTCGACGGGGGACAGGGGAAAAACTGTTTTTT. Amino acids: CAWSVGRRRGTGEKLFF.

This chain joins TRBV7-8 and TRBJ2-1; tentative D call: TRBD2 (7 bases). V lost 5 bases and J 7 bases, leaving 18 bases between the germline ends. The germline V gene encodes CDR1 SGHVS and CDR2 FQNEAQ. The CDR3 spans 15 residues. The CDR3 reads CASSPLRGRGNEQFF. CDR3 nucleotides: TGTGCCAGCAGCCCACTAAGGGGGAGGGGAAATGAGCAGTTCTTC.

This chain joins TRBV28 and TRBJ1-2, with 9 bases lining up with TRBD1. The J segment lost 5 bases and the V segment lost 1 base, leaving 17 bases of the junction unmatched. Germline assignment: CDR1 MDHEN and CDR2 SYDVKM. CDR3 length equals 19 residues. Here the CDR3 DNA reads TGTGCCAGCAGTTTATTTCTGACATTTCGGGGACAGGGATATTATGGCTACACCTTC. Protein: CASSLFLTFRGQGYYGYTF.

This sequence joins TRBV5-6 and TRBJ2-5, with D tentatively TRBD1 (6 bases). This CDR3 comprises 13 residues. Germline V gives CDR1 SGHDT, CDR2 YYEEEE. Trimming stripped 1 base from V and 5 bases from J, with 9 bases between. The CDR3 here is CASSLTGWETQYF. The CDR3 DNA is TGTGCCAGCAGCTTGACAGGGTGGGAGACCCAGTACTTC.

V gene TRBV27 combines with J gene TRBJ2-1; 10 nucleotides agree with TRBD2. The CDR3 sequence is 15 residues long. J lost 2 bases, V lost 5 bases, and 3 bases had no gene match. Per germline, CDR1 MNHEY and CDR2 SMNVEV (reference sequence). The CDR3 DNA reads as TGTGCCAGCAGTCTAGGACTAGCGGCCTACAATGAGCAGTTCTTC. Translating gives CASSLGLAAYNEQFF.

The V call is TRBV7-9, the J call TRBJ1-2; the D is unclear. CDR3 size: 12 residues. Trimming stripped 3 bases from V and 5 bases from J, with 7 bases between. CDR1 is SEHNR and CDR2 is FQNEAQ in the germline V gene (reference sequence). Here the CDR3 reads CASSFSTYGYTF. CDR3 bases: TGTGCCAGCAGCTTCTCGACATATGGCTACACCTTC.